One sample yielded the 7 T cell receptor beta chains listed below, sequenced in a study of blood T cell repertoires in COVID-19 (dated by TCRdb to 2018 to 2021). Library generation was performed with the immunoSEQ multiplex PCR assay. The immuneACCESS repertoire file appears here via TCRdb, limited to in-frame rearrangements. These files lack a portion of the clones; in checked studies, under half of the deficit traces to unresolved V genes, and the cause of the others is not known. The sample table shows about 140,000 clones, and more than 75% are seen once. The ten most abundant clones make up around 5% of the sample. The specimen was peripheral blood. Every receptor here comes from a human donor in a cohort sampled during active COVID-19.

The gene calls are TRBV28 and TRBJ2-7; a possible D gene is TRBD2 (6 bases). From germline, CDR1 is MDHEN and CDR2 SYDVKM. V dropped 5 bases and J dropped 5 bases, with 19 bases sitting between them. The CDR3 totals 15 residues. CDR3 nucleotides: TGTGCCAGCAGTCTTAGCGGAGGGCCTCCGGACGAGCAGTACTTC. Translation: CASSLSGGPPDEQYF.

J is TRBJ2-3 and V is TRBV28; the D gene is possibly TRBD2 (6 bases). The CDR3 runs 15 residues. V was shortened by 3 bases and J by 5 bases, with 15 bases between the two germline ends. Germline V CDR1 and CDR2: MDHEN, SYDVKM. CDR3 coding DNA: TGTGCCAGCAGTTTTAATCCGGGACTGGGAGATACGCAGTATTTT. This encodes CASSFNPGLGDTQYF.

The gene calls are TRBV5-4 and TRBJ2-3; 8 nucleotides agree with TRBD2. With 3 bases clipped from V and 0 bases from J, the junction kept 6 bases outside the gene matches. Germline assignment: CDR1 SGHNT and CDR2 YYREEE (reference sequence). The CDR3 runs to 16 residues. The CDR3 protein is CASSSTAGVSTDTQYF. The CDR3 DNA reads TGTGCCAGCAGCTCAACAGCGGGGGTGAGCACAGATACGCAGTATTTT.

This sequence joins TRBV7-8 and TRBJ2-5; 9 nucleotides agree with TRBD2. With 3 bases clipped from V and 4 bases from J, the junction kept 9 bases outside the gene matches. In germline, CDR1 is SGHVS, CDR2 FQNEAQ. The length of the CDR3 is 16 residues. The CDR3 loop is CASSFWRGGQAETQYF. The CDR3 nucleotides are TGTGCCAGCAGCTTTTGGCGGGGGGGCCAGGCAGAGACCCAGTACTTC.

The rearrangement uses TRBV28 and TRBJ2-5; TRBD2 might be the D (5 bases). The CDR3 sequence is 14 residues long. Per germline, CDR1 MDHEN and CDR2 SYDVKM. Trimming removed 1 base at V and 1 base at J, with 7 bases between. The CDR3 is CASSLSRAQETQYF. The DNA of the CDR3 is TGTGCCAGCAGTTTATCGCGGGCCCAAGAGACCCAGTACTTC. Combining the CDR3 with reference TRBV28 and TRBJ2-5 gives the whole variable domain DVKVTQSSRYLVKRTGEKVFLECVQDMDHENMFWYRQDPGLGLRLIYFSYDVKMKEKGDIPEGYSVSREKKERFSLILESASTNQTSMYLCASSLSRAQETQYFGPGTRLLVL.

The J gene is TRBJ2-7, the V gene TRBV6-5; TRBD1 matches 9 bases. The trim removed 6 bases at V and 1 base at J, leaving 4 bases unmatched. CDR1 and CDR2 (germline): MNHEY, SVGAGI. The CDR3 runs to 14 residues. For the CDR3, the DNA is TGTGCCAGCAGGGACAGGGGTGGGTCCTACGAGCAGTACTTC. As protein: CASRDRGGSYEQYF.

This clone was seen just once. Here the CDR3 DNA reads TGCGCCAGCAGCTTGGATACTAGCGGGGGGTTGGCCCAGTACTTC. This gives the protein CASSLDTSGGLAQYF. This sequence joins TRBV5-1 and TRBJ2-5; 12 bases align to TRBD2. The CDR3 length is 15 residues. Germline CDR1 reads SGHRS; CDR2 reads YFSETQ. Trimming removed 0 bases from V and 9 bases from J; junction bases left unmatched: 6.